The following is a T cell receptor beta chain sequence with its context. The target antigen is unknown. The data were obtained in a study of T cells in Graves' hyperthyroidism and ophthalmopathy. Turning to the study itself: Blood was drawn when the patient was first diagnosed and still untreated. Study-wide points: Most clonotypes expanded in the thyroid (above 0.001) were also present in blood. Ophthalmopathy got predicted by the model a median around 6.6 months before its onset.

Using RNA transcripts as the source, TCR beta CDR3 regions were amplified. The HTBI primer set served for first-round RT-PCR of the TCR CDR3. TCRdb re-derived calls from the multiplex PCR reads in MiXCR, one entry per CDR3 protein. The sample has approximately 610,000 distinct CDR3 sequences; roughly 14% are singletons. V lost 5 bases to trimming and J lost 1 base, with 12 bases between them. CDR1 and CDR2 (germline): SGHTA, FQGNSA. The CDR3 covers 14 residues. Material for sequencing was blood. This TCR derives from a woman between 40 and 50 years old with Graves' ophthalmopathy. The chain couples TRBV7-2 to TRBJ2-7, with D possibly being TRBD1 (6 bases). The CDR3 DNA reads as TGTGCCAGCAGCCGTCTAACAGGGTCCTACGAGCAGTACTTC. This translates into CASSRLTGSYEQYF.